This T cell receptor beta chain was obtained from a study of cytotoxic CD8 clonotypes in ibrutinib-treated CLL. Study conclusions and caveats: At progression, clonality fell back toward baseline after rising at ibrutinib response.

As for this clone: As yet, its antigen is unknown.

Target depth was 1 in 200,000 to 1 in 1 million T cells, about 10x per clonotype. The assay was immunoSEQ multiplex PCR, and TCRdb's table has in-frame clones only and misses some. The sample lists 300,000 or so clones; about 64% were seen once. Germline lookup yields CDR1 WSHSY and CDR2 SAAADI. CDR3 length: 17 residues. With 3 bases clipped from V and 2 bases from J, the junction kept 9 bases outside the gene matches. Sample: PBMCs, taken after 36 months of ibrutinib treatment. The receptor comes from a human donor with chronic lymphocytic leukemia. V gene TRBV10-2 combines with J gene TRBJ2-3, with 9 bases lining up with TRBD2. The CDR3 DNA reads as TGCGCCAGCAGTGATATGGTAGCGGGGGACCTCACAGATACGCAGTATTTT. Its protein product is CASSDMVAGDLTDTQYF.